These 18 T cell receptor beta chains came from one sample sequenced in a study of blood T cell repertoires in COVID-19. Using immunoSEQ multiplex PCR, the repertoire was profiled, and TCRdb retains in-frame clones only, with some absent. The sample records over 150,000 clones, roughly 84% being singletons. The sequenced material came from peripheral blood. The receptors derive from a man between 18 and 29 years old with active or convalescent COVID-19.

A single count supports this clone. The rearrangement links TRBV6-1 to TRBJ1-5; 7 bases match TRBD1. The germline CDR1 and CDR2 sequences are MNHNS and SASEGT. V dropped 1 base and J dropped 0; count of bases not matched to a gene: 6. The CDR3 sequence is 17 residues long. The CDR3 region is CASSEGTGLYSNQPQHF. The CDR3 DNA follows: TGTGCCAGCAGTGAAGGGACAGGACTTTATAGCAATCAGCCCCAGCATTTT.

The CDR3 DNA reads TGCGCCAGCAGCCAAGAAGACAGGGCAAGTGGCAATCAGCCCCAGCATTTT. Protein sequence: CASSQEDRASGNQPQHF. The chain combines TRBV4-1 with TRBJ1-5; 7 nucleotides line up with TRBD1. CDR1 MGHRA and CDR2 YSYEKL come from the germline V gene. The CDR3 is 17 residues long. The trim removed 0 bases at V and 2 bases at J, leaving 7 bases unmatched.

This clone was seen more than once but under ten times. The V call is TRBV6-2 or TRBV6-3, the J call TRBJ2-5, with 14 bases identical to TRBD2. From germline, CDR1 is MNHEY and CDR2 SVGEGT. V trimming: 4 bases; J trimming: 5 bases; junction bases outside the gene matches: 15. CDR3 length equals 19 residues. The CDR3 protein is CASSSLTSGGGISRETQYF. CDR3 DNA: TGTGCCAGCAGTTCTCTGACTAGCGGGGGGGGCATTTCTAGGGAGACCCAGTACTTC.

The chain uses TRBV7-9 and TRBJ1-4; TRBD1 is a possible D gene (5 bases). V shed 5 bases and J shed 0 bases, with 7 bases lying between them. The length of the CDR3 is 14 residues. The germline gives CDR1 SEHNR, CDR2 FQNEAQ (reference sequence). The CDR3 DNA follows: TGTGCCAGCAGCCCGACAGCAACTAATGAAAAACTGTTTTTT. Residues: CASSPTATNEKLFF.

V usage is TRBV5-4 and J usage is TRBJ2-3, with 7 nucleotides matching TRBD2. The junction had 14 bases not matched to a gene; V was cut back by 1 base and J by 3 bases. CDR3 length: 18 amino acids. The V gene's germline CDR1 is SGHNT and CDR2 YYREEE (reference sequence). CDR3 coding DNA: TGTGCCAGCAGCTTGTTCGTAACGGGAGGATCGGAGACAGATACGCAGTATTTT. Its translation is CASSLFVTGGSETDTQYF.

V usage is TRBV10-1 and J usage is TRBJ1-6, with D possibly matching TRBD1 (5 bases). Germline CDR1 reads WNHNN; CDR2 reads SYGVQD (reference sequence). The CDR3 contains 16 residues. The ends were cut back, 0 bases at V and 11 bases at J, with 17 bases in the middle. The CDR3 nucleotides read TGCGCCAGCAGTGAGTCGGAGACAGAAGGTAAGCCACCCCTCCACTTT. Translated: CASSESETEGKPPLHF.

The chain recombines TRBV6-1 with TRBJ2-2; TRBD2 aligns across 14 bases. CDR3 size: 22 residues. Germline-derived CDR1 and CDR2 are MNHNS and SASEGT. V trimming: 0 bases; J trimming: 7 bases; junction bases outside the gene matches: 19. The CDR3 here is CASSEALHGTSGGPPTIGELFF. The DNA of the CDR3 is TGTGCCAGCAGTGAAGCGCTTCACGGGACTAGCGGGGGACCACCTACAATCGGGGAGCTGTTTTTT.

The chain couples TRBV4-1 to TRBJ2-1; D unresolved. The CDR3 covers 14 residues. V lost 1 base and J lost 9, with 13 bases in between. Germline CDR1 is MGHRA and CDR2 is YSYEKL. In nucleotides, the CDR3 is TGCGCCAGCAGCCAAGGTCCCTCTATGAGTGAGCAGTTCTTC. This codes for CASSQGPSMSEQFF.

The chain joins TRBV5-1 to TRBJ2-1, with D maybe TRBD1 (5 bases). Germline values: CDR1 SGHRS, CDR2 YFSETQ. Trimming took 7 bases from V and 5 from J, leaving 7 bases between them. The CDR3 is 11 amino acids. For the CDR3, the DNA is TGCGCCAGCCGGACAAACAATGAGCAGTTCTTC. This translates into CASRTNNEQFF.

This clone was seen a handful of times. The rearrangement uses TRBV19 and TRBJ1-1, with 9 bases identical to TRBD1. Germline CDR1 LNHDA, CDR2 SQIVND (reference sequence). This CDR3 is 16 amino acids long. Trimming cost V 4 bases and J 4 bases; bases outside gene matches: 10. This chain's CDR3 is CASSTRRTGDGTEAFF. DNA for the CDR3: TGTGCCAGTAGTACCCGCCGGACAGGGGATGGCACTGAAGCTTTCTTT.

The chain couples TRBV18 to TRBJ1-1, with a tentative D call TRBD1 (6 bases). The V gene lost 7 bases and the J gene lost 1 base, with 13 bases spanning the gap. The CDR3 consists of 14 residues. Germline V CDR1 and CDR2: KGHSH, LQKENI. CDR3 nucleotides: TGTGCCAGCTTTCGGACAGAGCCGAACACTGAAGCTTTCTTT. This codes for CASFRTEPNTEAFF.

V and J are TRBV27 and TRBJ1-5; tentative D call: TRBD1 (6 bases). The germline V and J ends were trimmed by 6 bases and 1 base, with 16 bases remaining between them. The CDR3 consists of 16 residues. Germline V gene sequence: CDR1 MNHEY, CDR2 SMNVEV (reference sequence). In DNA, the CDR3 is TGTGCCAGCAGAGATGGGGGGGGGCGGAGCAATCAGCCCCAGCATTTT. It codes for CASRDGGGRSNQPQHF.

This clone was detected a few times. This chain links TRBV7-2 with TRBJ2-1, with 12 bases that match TRBD2. The ends lost 3 bases at V and 4 bases at J; junction bases unmatched: 1. There are 15 residues in the CDR3. CDR1 is SGHTA and CDR2 is FQGNSA in the germline V gene. DNA for the CDR3: TGTGCCAGCAGCTTCGGACTAGCGGGATACAATGAGCAGTTCTTC. The encoded protein is CASSFGLAGYNEQFF.

The chain is built from TRBV19 and TRBJ2-1, with a tentative D call TRBD1 (5 bases). Trimming left V 7 bases short and J 6 bases short, with 13 bases between. The CDR3 is 13 residues long. Germline V gene data show CDR1 as LNHDA and CDR2 as SQIVND (reference sequence). DNA for the CDR3: TGTGCCAGTATGCAGGGCATGGGCAATGAGCAGTTCTTC. Protein sequence: CASMQGMGNEQFF.

This clone was counted only a few times. V usage is TRBV7-8 and J usage is TRBJ1-5; 9 bases map to TRBD1. The trim removed 5 bases at V and 6 bases at J, leaving 11 bases unmatched. Germline V gene lookup returns CDR1 SGHVS and CDR2 FQNEAQ. CDR3 size: 16 residues. The CDR3 is CASSAMTGGMGQPQHF. In DNA, the CDR3 is TGTGCCAGCAGCGCCATGACAGGGGGAATGGGTCAGCCCCAGCATTTT.

With regard to this clone: The same CDR3 is also encoded by other DNA sequences in this sample. This chain connects TRBV11-2 to TRBJ1-5; D is undetermined. The ends were cut back, 4 bases at V and 0 bases at J, with 4 bases in the middle. Germline CDR1 and CDR2: SGHAT and FQNNGV. The CDR3 has 13 residues. The CDR3 region is CASSSSSNQPQHF. Written as DNA, the CDR3 is TGTGCCAGCAGCTCATCTAGCAATCAGCCCCAGCATTTT.

The gene calls are TRBV5-6 and TRBJ2-2; 9 bases agree with TRBD2. Trimming at V came to 4 bases and at J to 2 bases, leaving 9 bases not matched to a gene. The CDR3 extends over 17 amino acids. Germline V gene sequence: CDR1 SGHDT, CDR2 YYEEEE. CDR3 loop: CASSPTLAGSNTGELFF. CDR3 DNA: TGTGCCAGCAGCCCGACCCTAGCGGGATCAAACACCGGGGAGCTGTTTTTT. The variable domain in full, completed from reference TRBV5-6 and TRBJ2-2, reads DAGVTQSPTHLIKTRGQQVTLRCSPKSGHDTVSWYQQALGQGPQFIFQYYEEEERQRGNFPDRFSGHQFPNYSSELNVNALLLGDSALYLCASSPTLAGSNTGELFFGEGSRLTVL.

This clone was seen a single time. The chain uses TRBV11-3 and TRBJ1-6; D unresolved. The CDR3 contains 16 residues. V lost 2 bases to trimming and J lost 7 bases, with 15 bases between them. Germline V gene data show CDR1 as SGHNT and CDR2 as YENEEA. The CDR3 spells CASSLIVLRRNSPLHF. DNA of the CDR3: TGTGCCAGCAGCTTAATAGTATTGAGGAGGAATTCACCCCTCCACTTT.